The rows below give T cell receptor beta chains drawn from one sample of a study of blood T cell repertoires in COVID-19. Profiled with immunoSEQ multiplex PCR; TCRdb holds only in-frame clones, not every one. The sample comprises some 400,000 clones, around 87% of which are singletons, and 1% to 1.5% rests with the top ten. The sample taken for sequencing was PBMCs or T cells enriched from blood (not recorded which). The receptors were gathered from a young man who had recovered from COVID-19. Both conserved end residues are part of each CDR3. D genes are given only for firm matches. The size field is filled for only some rows; it gives once, few, many or a size class.

cdr3_aa cdr3_nt clone_size d_call j_call v_call
CAISEPGVVNSPLHF TGTGCCATCAGTGAGCCGGGGGTGGTCAATTCACCCCTCCACTTT few - TRBJ1-6 TRBV10-3
CASKLGNTYEQYF TGTGCCAGTAAACTCGGGAACACCTACGAGCAGTACTTC - - TRBJ2-7 TRBV19
CSGREAYEQYF TGCAGCGGACGGGAGGCCTACGAGCAGTACTTC - TRBD2 TRBJ2-7 TRBV20-1
CASSDIDSGNTIYF TGCGCCAGCAGCGACATTGACTCTGGAAACACCATATATTTT - - TRBJ1-3 TRBV10-1
CASSVTGRAVGTEAFF TGTGCCAGCAGCGTAACGGGAAGGGCAGTGGGCACTGAAGCTTTCTTT - - TRBJ1-1 TRBV9
CASSRTGEANYGYTF TGTGCCAGCAGCCGGACAGGGGAGGCTAACTATGGCTACACCTTC few TRBD1 TRBJ1-2 TRBV6-5
CAISVAEKETQYF TGTGCCATCAGTGTGGCGGAGAAAGAGACCCAGTACTTC - - TRBJ2-5 TRBV10-3
CASSLTAGGTDGYTF TGTGCCAGCAGCCTAACTGCTGGGGGGACCGATGGCTACACCTTC - - TRBJ1-2 TRBV7-3
CASRFRRDRGYEQYF TGTGCCAGCAGGTTCCGCCGGGACAGGGGCTACGAGCAGTACTTC - TRBD1 TRBJ2-7 TRBV6-4
CASSQRSQGHTDTQYF TGTGCCAGCAGCCAGAGGTCCCAGGGTCATACAGATACGCAGTATTTT - - TRBJ2-3 TRBV11-2
CASSQGLLAGAEDTQYF TGTGCCAGCAGCCAAGGCCTACTAGCGGGGGCGGAAGATACGCAGTATTTT - TRBD2 TRBJ2-3 TRBV4-2
CASSELWEGGYTF TGTGCCAGCAGTGAATTATGGGAGGGTGGCTACACCTTC - - TRBJ1-2 TRBV6-1
CASSLRRTENTEAFF TGTGCCAGCAGTTTACGGCGGACAGAGAACACTGAAGCTTTCTTT - - TRBJ1-1 TRBV27
CATRAVSGSNQPQHF TGTGCCACCAGGGCCGTCTCGGGGAGCAATCAGCCCCAGCATTTT - - TRBJ1-5 TRBV15
CASSNLGGYNSPLHF TGTGCCAGCAGCAACTTAGGGGGCTATAATTCACCCCTCCACTTT - - TRBJ1-6 TRBV6-5
CASSLRTGGPYEQYF TGTGCCAGCAGCTTAAGGACAGGGGGCCCTTACGAGCAGTACTTC - TRBD1 TRBJ2-7 TRBV7-9
CASSVDSGQGFTEAFF TGTGCCAGCAGCGTAGATTCTGGACAGGGCTTCACTGAAGCTTTCTTT few TRBD1 TRBJ1-1 TRBV9
CSVGQELYEQYF TGCAGCGTAGGACAGGAACTCTACGAGCAGTACTTC - TRBD1 TRBJ2-7 TRBV29-1
CASSPLGQTNTEAFF TGTGCCAGCTCCCCCCTTGGACAGACGAACACTGAAGCTTTCTTT once - TRBJ1-1 TRBV18
CASSFAGTGNFGAFF TGTGCCAGCAGCTTCGCCGGGACAGGGAATTTTGGAGCTTTCTTT - TRBD1 TRBJ1-1 TRBV5-6
CASSLTDTQYF TGTGCCAGCAGCCTAACAGATACGCAGTATTTT few - TRBJ2-3 TRBV3-1/TRBV3-2
CASSSPSTGNSGNTIYF TGTGCCAGCAGTTCCCCCTCGACAGGGAACTCTGGAAACACCATATATTTT - TRBD1 TRBJ1-3 TRBV27
CASSSRGGIYNEQFF TGTGCCAGCAGTTCCCGGGGAGGGATCTACAATGAGCAGTTCTTC - TRBD2 TRBJ2-1 TRBV6-5
CASSLEGQTEAFF TGTGCCAGCAGCTTAGAGGGGCAGACTGAAGCTTTCTTT - - TRBJ1-1 TRBV7-9
CASSQTGGMETQYF TGTGCCAGCAGCCAAACAGGGGGAATGGAGACCCAGTACTTC - TRBD1 TRBJ2-5 TRBV3-1/TRBV3-2
CSAKGPGGTFF TGCAGTGCTAAGGGGCCGGGTGGGACTTTCTTT - - TRBJ1-1 TRBV20-1
CASTTFGRIYEQYF TGTGCCAGCACCACATTTGGCAGGATCTACGAGCAGTACTTC - - TRBJ2-7 TRBV6-5
CASSVDTHRAFF TGTGCCAGCAGTGTCGACACGCATCGAGCTTTCTTT - - TRBJ1-1 TRBV6-2/TRBV6-3
CASSEWRPSNQPQHF TGTGCCAGCAGTGAATGGAGGCCGAGCAATCAGCCCCAGCATTTT - - TRBJ1-5 TRBV25-1
CASSGRQGSRTLANYGYTF TGTGCCAGCAGCGGCCGGCAGGGCTCCAGAACCCTAGCTAACTATGGCTACACCTTC - - TRBJ1-2 TRBV7-2
CASSILWGTGGVEKLFF TGTGCCAGTAGTATACTGTGGGGGACAGGGGGAGTGGAAAAACTGTTTTTT - TRBD1 TRBJ1-4 TRBV19
CASKRDKVGTGELFF TGTGCCAGTAAGAGGGATAAGGTGGGCACCGGGGAGCTGTTTTTT - - TRBJ2-2 TRBV19
CASSPGQLMNTGELFF TGTGCCAGCAGCCCTGGACAGCTAATGAACACCGGGGAGCTGTTTTTT - - TRBJ2-2 TRBV7-3
CASRYGASYEQYF TGTGCCAGCAGATACGGAGCATCCTACGAGCAGTACTTC - - TRBJ2-7 TRBV6-5
CASRDRGLRELFF TGTGCCAGCAGAGACAGGGGGCTCAGGGAGCTGTTTTTT - TRBD1 TRBJ2-2 TRBV6-5
CASSLRQGSYEQYF TGTGCCAGCAGCCTAAGACAGGGTTCCTACGAGCAGTACTTC - TRBD1 TRBJ2-7 TRBV3-1/TRBV3-2
CASSLSRRREGYTF TGTGCCAGCAGTTTATCGAGGAGAAGAGAAGGCTACACCTTC - - TRBJ1-2 TRBV27
CASSMDSRGNYGYTF TGTGCCAGCAGTATGGACAGCCGAGGGAACTATGGCTACACCTTC - - TRBJ1-2 TRBV6-5
CASSFQGRGNTIYF TGTGCCAGCAGTTTTCAGGGAAGGGGAAACACCATATATTTT - - TRBJ1-3 TRBV2
CASSFNRAGEQYF TGTGCCAGCAGTTTTAACAGGGCGGGTGAGCAGTACTTC - - TRBJ2-7 TRBV28
CASSSNRGLNYGYTF TGTGCCAGCAGCTCCAACAGGGGGCTGAACTATGGCTACACCTTC - TRBD1 TRBJ1-2 TRBV11-2
CASSPNTDTQYF TGCGCCAGCAGCCCCAACACAGATACGCAGTATTTT - - TRBJ2-3 TRBV5-1
CASSVRGANEKLFF TGTGCCAGCAGCGTTCGGGGAGCTAATGAAAAACTGTTTTTT - - TRBJ1-4 TRBV9
CASSPTDYEQYF TGTGCCAGCAGCCCGACAGACTACGAGCAGTACTTC - - TRBJ2-7 TRBV5-5
CASSETRVSGSPLHF TGTGCCAGCAGTGAAACTCGGGTCTCGGGGTCACCCCTCCACTTT few - TRBJ1-6 TRBV6-1
CASSPRGSDQETQYF TGTGCCAGCAGCCCTCGAGGAAGCGACCAAGAGACCCAGTACTTC - - TRBJ2-5 TRBV9
CASSGGTSGPQETQYF TGCGCCAGCAGCGGCGGGACTAGCGGCCCACAAGAGACCCAGTACTTC - TRBD2 TRBJ2-5 TRBV5-1
CASSLTDLNTGELFF TGTGCCAGCAGCTTAACAGATCTGAACACCGGGGAGCTGTTTTTT - - TRBJ2-2 TRBV11-2
CASSYSSRGLYEQYF TGTGCCAGCAGTTACTCTTCCAGGGGGCTCTACGAGCAGTACTTC - TRBD1 TRBJ2-7 TRBV6-2/TRBV6-3
CASSLEGVINEKLFF TGTGCCAGCAGCTTGGAAGGGGTGATTAATGAAAAACTGTTTTTT - - TRBJ1-4 TRBV5-5
CATSRDSGTEAFF TGTGCCACCAGCAGAGATTCCGGCACTGAAGCTTTCTTT - - TRBJ1-1 TRBV15
CSVEDRPHQPQHF TGCAGCGTTGAGGACAGGCCTCATCAGCCCCAGCATTTT - TRBD1 TRBJ1-5 TRBV29-1
CASRSGLADTQYF TGTGCCAGCAGAAGCGGGCTAGCAGATACGCAGTATTTT few - TRBJ2-3 TRBV3-1/TRBV3-2
CASSSHRGSTYGYTF TGTGCCAGCAGCTCCCACCGGGGGTCAACCTATGGCTACACCTTC once - TRBJ1-2 TRBV11-2